This entry concerns a single T cell receptor (beta chain). Its antigen is undetermined. This record belongs to a study of blood T cells in healthy people across ages. Points from the study as a whole: Higher naive T cell percentage went strongly together with higher TCR beta diversity.

The CDR3 is 13 amino acids. V lost 5 bases, J lost 2 bases, and 10 bases lay in between. Per germline, CDR1 SEHNR and CDR2 FQNEAQ (reference sequence). A second roughly 6 to 11 cycle PCR used barcoded and J-beta primers. Every sample returned 2.5 million or more CDR3-containing paired-end reads. From the 5' RACE reads, TCRdb called clonotypes with MiXCR, one entry per CDR3 protein. The sample records 1.6 million or so distinct CDR3 sequences, 34% being singletons. The origin of this receptor is a woman in her thirties in good health. The sequencing sample was made of blood. The V call is TRBV7-9, the J call TRBJ2-7; no firm D call. The CDR3 DNA follows: TGTGCCAGCAGCCCCGGGTTTACCTACGAGCAGTACTTC. Translated: CASSPGFTYEQYF.